The rows below give T cell receptor beta chains drawn from one sample of a study of blood T cell repertoires in COVID-19. Generated by immunoSEQ multiplex PCR, the TCRdb table keeps only in-frame clones and is missing some. This table has some 110,000 clones, 86% appearing once. Sequenced input: peripheral blood. The receptor source for this set is an older man who had recovered from COVID-19. The CDR3 runs from the conserved cysteine through the conserved F or W. Fields, in order: CDR3 protein, CDR3 DNA, J gene, V gene, D gene, clone size. D genes are given only for firm matches. Not every row has a clone size; where given, it reads once, few, many or a size class.

CDR3: CATGGSDYNEQFF
DNA: TGTGCCACCGGCGGGAGCGACTACAATGAGCAGTTCTTC
J: TRBJ2-1
V: TRBV28
D: TRBD2
size: -

CDR3: CASSLRTGWDTGELFF
DNA: TGCGCCAGCAGCCTTCGGACAGGGTGGGACACCGGGGAGCTGTTTTTT
J: TRBJ2-2
V: TRBV4-3
D: TRBD1
size: once

CDR3: CASSLVGRGGYTF
DNA: TGTGCCAGCAGCTTAGTTGGACGGGGTGGCTACACCTTC
J: TRBJ1-2
V: TRBV7-9
D: -
size: -

CDR3: CASSGLSSYNEQFF
DNA: TGTGCCAGCAGCGGACTTAGCTCCTACAATGAGCAGTTCTTC
J: TRBJ2-1
V: TRBV2
D: -
size: -

CDR3: CASSQHNSGTSSYEQYF
DNA: TGTGCCAGCAGCCAACACAATAGCGGGACCAGCTCCTACGAGCAGTACTTC
J: TRBJ2-7
V: TRBV4-2
D: TRBD2
size: -

CDR3: CASSEDQGREETQYF
DNA: TGTGCCAGCAGTGAAGACCAGGGGCGGGAGGAGACCCAGTACTTC
J: TRBJ2-5
V: TRBV2
D: -
size: -

CDR3: CASSLHSYGYTF
DNA: TGTGCCAGCAGTTTGCACAGCTATGGCTACACCTTC
J: TRBJ1-2
V: TRBV28
D: -
size: -

CDR3: CASSDQVGTAGNTIYF
DNA: TGTGCCAGCAGCGACCAAGTTGGGACAGCTGGAAACACCATATATTTT
J: TRBJ1-3
V: TRBV9
D: TRBD1
size: -

CDR3: CASQKEPREYEQYF
DNA: TGTGCCAGCCAAAAGGAGCCGAGGGAGTACGAGCAGTACTTC
J: TRBJ2-7
V: TRBV6-6
D: -
size: -

CDR3: CASSGTQVANTEAFF
DNA: TGTGCCAGCAGCGGTACACAGGTGGCGAACACTGAAGCTTTCTTT
J: TRBJ1-1
V: TRBV5-4
D: -
size: -

CDR3: CAWSGTTINEQYF
DNA: TGTGCCTGGAGTGGGACTACAATCAACGAGCAGTACTTC
J: TRBJ2-7
V: TRBV30
D: -
size: -

CDR3: CASSLEYRGTPEAFF
DNA: TGTGCCAGCAGCTTAGAGTACAGGGGGACGCCTGAAGCTTTCTTT
J: TRBJ1-1
V: TRBV11-2
D: TRBD1
size: -

CDR3: CASSERTGALNTEAFF
DNA: TGTGCCAGCAGCGAGAGGACAGGGGCCTTGAACACTGAAGCTTTCTTT
J: TRBJ1-1
V: TRBV7-9
D: TRBD1
size: many

CDR3: CASSDSDGDTEAFF
DNA: TGTGCCAGCAGCGACTCCGACGGGGACACTGAAGCTTTCTTT
J: TRBJ1-1
V: TRBV2
D: -
size: once

CDR3: CSVEESLETQYF
DNA: TGCAGCGTTGAAGAGAGTCTGGAGACCCAGTACTTC
J: TRBJ2-5
V: TRBV29-1
D: -
size: -

CDR3: CAISDRQGESTDTQYF
DNA: TGTGCCATCAGCGACCGACAGGGAGAAAGCACAGATACGCAGTATTTT
J: TRBJ2-3
V: TRBV10-3
D: TRBD1
size: -

CDR3: CASSVTGTGGRIADTQYF
DNA: TGTGCCAGCAGCGTAACAGGGACAGGGGGGAGGATCGCAGATACGCAGTATTTT
J: TRBJ2-3
V: TRBV9
D: TRBD1
size: -

CDR3: CASSLGLARSYNEQFF
DNA: TGCGCCAGCAGCCTCGGACTAGCCCGTTCATACAATGAGCAGTTCTTC
J: TRBJ2-1
V: TRBV4-1
D: TRBD2
size: -

CDR3: CATTSSGETQYF
DNA: TGTGCCACGACCTCATCAGGGGAGACCCAGTACTTC
J: TRBJ2-5
V: TRBV10-3
D: -
size: -

CDR3: CASSLIQGLAGLQETQYF
DNA: TGTGCCAGCAGCTTAATCCAAGGACTAGCGGGACTCCAAGAGACCCAGTACTTC
J: TRBJ2-5
V: TRBV7-8
D: TRBD2
size: -

CDR3: CASSRAQGNSFF
DNA: TGTGCCAGCAGCAGAGCGCAGGGAAACTCGTTCTTC
J: TRBJ2-1
V: TRBV3-1/TRBV3-2
D: -
size: -

CDR3: CASSFSQIPLNF
DNA: TGTGCCAGCAGCTTTTCCCAGATCCCCTTAAACTTC
J: TRBJ2-5
V: TRBV5-6
D: -
size: -

CDR3: CASSVLPGSNEGELFF
DNA: TGCGCCAGCAGCGTCCTTCCCGGGAGTAATGAGGGGGAGCTGTTTTTT
J: TRBJ2-2
V: TRBV5-1
D: -
size: -

CDR3: CASSSGVAGGLAKNIQYF
DNA: TGTGCCAGCAGTTCGGGGGTAGCGGGGGGTCTAGCCAAAAACATTCAGTACTTC
J: TRBJ2-4
V: TRBV28
D: TRBD2
size: -

CDR3: CASRPSISYEQYF
DNA: TGTGCCAGCAGGCCTAGTATTTCATACGAGCAGTACTTC
J: TRBJ2-7
V: TRBV6-5
D: -
size: once

CDR3: CSVRTDNTGELFF
DNA: TGCAGCGTAAGGACAGACAACACCGGGGAGCTGTTTTTT
J: TRBJ2-2
V: TRBV29-1
D: -
size: -

CDR3: CASSGTGGIEAFF
DNA: TGTGCCAGCAGCGGGACAGGGGGAATTGAAGCTTTCTTT
J: TRBJ1-1
V: TRBV5-4
D: TRBD1
size: -

CDR3: CAISESNAGLRGYTF
DNA: TGTGCCATCAGTGAGTCGAATGCAGGGCTGAGAGGCTACACCTTC
J: TRBJ1-2
V: TRBV10-3
D: -
size: -

CDR3: CATGLRRESYEQYF
DNA: TGTGCCACCGGCTTGCGTCGGGAGTCCTACGAGCAGTACTTC
J: TRBJ2-7
V: TRBV15
D: -
size: -

CDR3: CASSSGTGGSQPQHF
DNA: TGTGCCAGCAGTTCCGGGACAGGGGGCTCTCAGCCCCAGCATTTT
J: TRBJ1-5
V: TRBV5-6
D: TRBD1
size: -

CDR3: CASRSFSTGTGDNTEAFF
DNA: TGTGCCAGCAGGTCTTTCTCGACCGGGACAGGGGATAACACTGAAGCTTTCTTT
J: TRBJ1-1
V: TRBV27
D: TRBD1
size: once

CDR3: CASRGQSLNTEAFF
DNA: TGTGCCAGCCGGGGACAGTCACTGAACACTGAAGCTTTCTTT
J: TRBJ1-1
V: TRBV19
D: TRBD1
size: few

CDR3: CASSKPGNEKLFF
DNA: TGTGCCAGTAGTAAGCCCGGTAATGAAAAACTGTTTTTT
J: TRBJ1-4
V: TRBV19
D: -
size: once

CDR3: CASSFEGLAIHEQYF
DNA: TGTGCCAGCAGTTTTGAGGGACTAGCAATCCACGAGCAGTACTTC
J: TRBJ2-7
V: TRBV6-5
D: TRBD2
size: few

CDR3: CASSPRADKADTQYF
DNA: TGCGCCAGCAGCCCCCGAGCCGACAAGGCAGATACGCAGTATTTT
J: TRBJ2-3
V: TRBV4-1
D: -
size: -

CDR3: CASTRTGGSGFNQPQHF
DNA: TGTGCCAGTACCCGGACAGGGGGCAGCGGATTCAATCAGCCCCAGCATTTT
J: TRBJ1-5
V: TRBV19
D: TRBD1
size: -

CDR3: CASSSPSRLAGEETQYF
DNA: TGTGCCAGCAGTTCCCCGTCTAGACTAGCGGGAGAAGAGACCCAGTACTTC
J: TRBJ2-5
V: TRBV6-2/TRBV6-3
D: TRBD2
size: -

CDR3: CASSSRSSGGVKETQYF
DNA: TGTGCCAGCAGCTCCCGTAGTAGCGGGGGGGTAAAAGAGACCCAGTACTTC
J: TRBJ2-5
V: TRBV5-4
D: TRBD2
size: -

CDR3: CASSEIWIGVGYGYTF
DNA: TGTGCCAGCAGTGAAATCTGGATCGGGGTGGGCTATGGCTACACCTTC
J: TRBJ1-2
V: TRBV6-1
D: -
size: -

CDR3: CASSPLAGGGAGELFF
DNA: TGTGCCAGCAGTCCCCTAGCGGGGGGAGGGGCCGGGGAGCTGTTTTTT
J: TRBJ2-2
V: TRBV27
D: TRBD2
size: -

CDR3: CASSTTVGGDIQYF
DNA: TGTGCCAGCAGCACGACAGTCGGGGGTGACATTCAGTACTTC
J: TRBJ2-4
V: TRBV7-9
D: -
size: -

CDR3: CAWKESGGTDTQYF
DNA: TGTGCCTGGAAAGAGAGCGGGGGGACAGATACGCAGTATTTT
J: TRBJ2-3
V: TRBV30
D: TRBD2
size: -

CDR3: CASSLGLAGSYTDTQYF
DNA: TGCGCCAGCAGCCTAGGACTAGCGGGGAGCTACACAGATACGCAGTATTTT
J: TRBJ2-3
V: TRBV5-1
D: TRBD2
size: -

CDR3: CASSLSRAGNNEKLFF
DNA: TGCGCCAGCAGCCTATCGAGGGCCGGAAATAATGAAAAACTGTTTTTT
J: TRBJ1-4
V: TRBV4-3
D: -
size: -

CDR3: CASSELGGVGYTF
DNA: TGTGCCAGCAGTGAACTGGGAGGTGTTGGCTACACCTTC
J: TRBJ1-2
V: TRBV2
D: -
size: -

CDR3: CARGRLQGIQPQHF
DNA: TGTGCCAGAGGGAGGCTACAGGGGATTCAGCCCCAGCATTTT
J: TRBJ1-5
V: TRBV6-4
D: TRBD1
size: -

CDR3: CASSLWGQDSYEQYF
DNA: TGTGCCAGCAGCTTATGGGGGCAGGACTCCTACGAGCAGTACTTC
J: TRBJ2-7
V: TRBV11-2
D: -
size: few

CDR3: CASSASTFSGANVLTF
DNA: TGTGCCAGCAGCGCCTCTACGTTCTCTGGGGCCAACGTCCTGACTTTC
J: TRBJ2-6
V: TRBV25-1
D: -
size: -

CDR3: CASSFRTLGEQFF
DNA: TGTGCCAGCAGTTTTAGGACTCTGGGGGAGCAGTTCTTC
J: TRBJ2-1
V: TRBV27
D: -
size: -

CDR3: CASSLRGRAGETQYF
DNA: TGTGCCAGCAGCTTAAGAGGGAGGGCCGGGGAGACCCAGTACTTC
J: TRBJ2-5
V: TRBV7-3
D: TRBD2
size: -

CDR3: CASSKDIGGSSTDTQYF
DNA: TGTGCCAGCAGCAAAGACATTGGCGGGTCTAGCACAGATACGCAGTATTTT
J: TRBJ2-3
V: TRBV21-1
D: -
size: -

CDR3: CASSTQTGPLSGNTIYF
DNA: TGTGCCAGCTCAACACAGACAGGGCCTCTCTCTGGAAACACCATATATTTT
J: TRBJ1-3
V: TRBV18
D: TRBD1
size: -

CDR3: CATEAGGPHNEQFF
DNA: TGTGCCACCGAAGCGGGGGGGCCGCACAATGAGCAGTTCTTC
J: TRBJ2-1
V: TRBV10-3
D: TRBD2
size: -

CDR3: CASRLQGVGEKLFF
DNA: TGTGCCAGCAGGCTACAGGGAGTGGGGGAAAAACTGTTTTTT
J: TRBJ1-4
V: TRBV6-6
D: -
size: -

CDR3: CSGTSTDTQYF
DNA: TGCAGCGGAACTAGCACAGATACGCAGTATTTT
J: TRBJ2-3
V: TRBV29-1
D: -
size: -

CDR3: CASSSPGGIEQFF
DNA: TGTGCCAGCAGCTCACCCGGCGGCATTGAGCAGTTCTTC
J: TRBJ2-1
V: TRBV5-4
D: -
size: -

CDR3: CASSEGRYTEAFF
DNA: TGCGCCAGCAGTGAGGGGAGGTACACTGAAGCTTTCTTT
J: TRBJ1-1
V: TRBV10-1
D: -
size: -

CDR3: CASSVTLSGSVTDTQYF
DNA: TGTGCCAGCAGCGTAACCCTGAGCGGGAGTGTTACAGATACGCAGTATTTT
J: TRBJ2-3
V: TRBV9
D: TRBD2
size: -